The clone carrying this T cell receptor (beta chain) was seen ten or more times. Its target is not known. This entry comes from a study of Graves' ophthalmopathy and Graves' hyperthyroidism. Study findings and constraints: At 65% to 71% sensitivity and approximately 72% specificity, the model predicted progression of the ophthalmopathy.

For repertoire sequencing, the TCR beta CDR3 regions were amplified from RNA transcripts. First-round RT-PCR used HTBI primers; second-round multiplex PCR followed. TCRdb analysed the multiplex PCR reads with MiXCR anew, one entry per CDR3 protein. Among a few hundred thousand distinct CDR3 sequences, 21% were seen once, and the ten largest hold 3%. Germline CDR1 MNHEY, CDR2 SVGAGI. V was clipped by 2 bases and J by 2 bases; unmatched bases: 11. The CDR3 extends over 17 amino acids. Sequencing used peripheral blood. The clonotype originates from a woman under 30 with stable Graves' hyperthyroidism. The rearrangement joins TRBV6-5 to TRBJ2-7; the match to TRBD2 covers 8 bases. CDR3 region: CASSYPPGKRGTYEQYF. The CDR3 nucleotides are TGTGCCAGCAGTTACCCTCCGGGAAAGCGGGGGACCTACGAGCAGTACTTC.